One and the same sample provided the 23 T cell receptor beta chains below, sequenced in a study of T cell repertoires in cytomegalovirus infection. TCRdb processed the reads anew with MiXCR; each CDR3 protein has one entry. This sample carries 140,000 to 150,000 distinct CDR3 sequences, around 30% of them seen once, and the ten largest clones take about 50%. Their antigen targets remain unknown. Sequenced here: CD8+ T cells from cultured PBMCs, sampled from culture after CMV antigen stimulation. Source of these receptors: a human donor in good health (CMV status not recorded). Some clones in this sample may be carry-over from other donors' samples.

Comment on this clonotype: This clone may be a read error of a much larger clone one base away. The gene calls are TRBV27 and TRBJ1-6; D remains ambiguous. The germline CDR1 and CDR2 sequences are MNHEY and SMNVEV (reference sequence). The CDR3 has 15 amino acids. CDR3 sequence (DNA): TGTTCCAGCTCGGAAGACGGGGTTAATAATTCACCCCTCCACTTT. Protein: CSSSEDGVNNSPLHF.

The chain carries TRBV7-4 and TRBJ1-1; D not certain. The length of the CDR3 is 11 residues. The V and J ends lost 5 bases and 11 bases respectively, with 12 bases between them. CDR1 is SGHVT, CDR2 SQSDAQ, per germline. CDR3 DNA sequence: TGTGCCAGCAGCCCCTCGATAGTCGCTTTCTTT. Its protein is CASSPSIVAFF. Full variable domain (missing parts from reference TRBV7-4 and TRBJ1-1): GAGVSQSPRYKVAKRGRDVALRCDSISGHVTLYWYRQTLGQGSEVLTYSQSDAQRDKSGRPSGRFSAERPERSVSTLKIQRTEQGDSAVYLCASSPSIVAFFGQGTRLTVV.

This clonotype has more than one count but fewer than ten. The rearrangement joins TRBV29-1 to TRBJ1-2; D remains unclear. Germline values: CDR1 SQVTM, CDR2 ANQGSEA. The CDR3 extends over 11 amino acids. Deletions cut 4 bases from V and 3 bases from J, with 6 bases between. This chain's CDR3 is CSVVNYYGYTF. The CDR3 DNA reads TGCAGCGTTGTAAATTACTATGGCTACACCTTC.

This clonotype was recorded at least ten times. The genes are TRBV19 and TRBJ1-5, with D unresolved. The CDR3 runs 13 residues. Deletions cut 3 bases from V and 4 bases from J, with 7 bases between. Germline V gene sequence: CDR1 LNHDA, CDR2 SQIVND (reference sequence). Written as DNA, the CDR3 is TGTGCCAGTAGTATCGGAGGTAATCAGCCCCAGCATTTT. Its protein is CASSIGGNQPQHF.

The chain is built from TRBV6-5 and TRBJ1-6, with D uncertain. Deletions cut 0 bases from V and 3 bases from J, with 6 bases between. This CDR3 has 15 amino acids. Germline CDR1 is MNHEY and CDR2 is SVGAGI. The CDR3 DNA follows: TGTGCCAGCAGTTACTCGATAGACTATAATTCACCCCTCCACTTT. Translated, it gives CASSYSIDYNSPLHF.

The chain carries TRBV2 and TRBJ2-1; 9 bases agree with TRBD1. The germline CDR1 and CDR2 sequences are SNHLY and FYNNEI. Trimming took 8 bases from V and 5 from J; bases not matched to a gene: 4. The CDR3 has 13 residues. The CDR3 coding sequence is TGTGCCAGCGATCGGGACAGGGACAATGAGCAGTTCTTC. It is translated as CASDRDRDNEQFF.

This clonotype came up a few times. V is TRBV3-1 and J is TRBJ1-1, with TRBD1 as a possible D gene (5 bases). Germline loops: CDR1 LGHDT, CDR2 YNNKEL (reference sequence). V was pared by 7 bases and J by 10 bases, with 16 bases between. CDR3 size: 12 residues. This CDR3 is CASTSGPHGAFF. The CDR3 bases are TGTGCCAGCACCTCGGGGCCCCACGGAGCTTTCTTT.

The CDR3 DNA reads TGTGCCAGCGTAGATAGCGGGTTCTACAATGAGCAGTTCTTC. Its protein product is CASVDSGFYNEQFF. The chain combines TRBV7-4 with TRBJ2-1, with 7 nucleotides matching TRBD2. This CDR3 is 14 amino acids long. CDR1 and CDR2 from the germline V gene are SGHVT and SQSDAQ. V shed 8 bases and J 3 bases; nucleotides not matched to a gene: 7.

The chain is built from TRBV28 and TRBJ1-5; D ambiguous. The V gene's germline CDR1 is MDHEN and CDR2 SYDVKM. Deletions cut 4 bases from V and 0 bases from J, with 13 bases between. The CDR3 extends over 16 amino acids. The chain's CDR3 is CASSSPVEYSNQPQHF. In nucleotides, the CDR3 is TGTGCCAGCAGTTCTCCGGTGGAGTATAGCAATCAGCCCCAGCATTTT.

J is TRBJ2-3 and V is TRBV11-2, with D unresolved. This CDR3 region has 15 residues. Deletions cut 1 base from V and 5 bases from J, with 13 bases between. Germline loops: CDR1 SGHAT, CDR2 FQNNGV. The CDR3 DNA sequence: TGTGCCAGCAGCTTAGGTGTCGGACGGCGAGATACGCAGTATTTT. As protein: CASSLGVGRRDTQYF.

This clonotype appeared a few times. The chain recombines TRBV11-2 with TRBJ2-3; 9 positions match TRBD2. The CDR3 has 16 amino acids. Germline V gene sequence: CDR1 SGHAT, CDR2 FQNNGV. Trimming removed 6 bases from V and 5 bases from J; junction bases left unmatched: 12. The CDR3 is CASSSLGRGGGDTQYF. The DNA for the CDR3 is TGTGCCAGCAGTTCACTGGGGCGGGGGGGCGGAGATACGCAGTATTTT.

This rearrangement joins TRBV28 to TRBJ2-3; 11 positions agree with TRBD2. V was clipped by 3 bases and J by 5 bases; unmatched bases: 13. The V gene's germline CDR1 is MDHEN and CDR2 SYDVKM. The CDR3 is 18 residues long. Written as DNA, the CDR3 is TGTGCCAGCAGTTTTCTAGCGGGGGGCCCAGTTCCCATAGATACGCAGTATTTT. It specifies CASSFLAGGPVPIDTQYF.

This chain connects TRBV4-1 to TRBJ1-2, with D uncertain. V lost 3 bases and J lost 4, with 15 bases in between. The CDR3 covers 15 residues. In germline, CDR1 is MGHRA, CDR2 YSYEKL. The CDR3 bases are TGCGCCAGCAGCCATGAGGGTGGACTTCGCTATGGCTACACCTTC. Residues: CASSHEGGLRYGYTF.

DNA of the CDR3: TGTGCCAGCAGCTTATCCCAACTAGCGGGGATTTTCAATGAGCAGTTCTTC. Translation: CASSLSQLAGIFNEQFF. The J gene is TRBJ2-1, the V gene TRBV7-2, with 10 bases fitting TRBD2. V lost 2 bases, J lost 6 bases, and 10 bases stayed unmatched. Germline loops: CDR1 SGHTA, CDR2 FQGNSA. The CDR3 runs 17 residues.

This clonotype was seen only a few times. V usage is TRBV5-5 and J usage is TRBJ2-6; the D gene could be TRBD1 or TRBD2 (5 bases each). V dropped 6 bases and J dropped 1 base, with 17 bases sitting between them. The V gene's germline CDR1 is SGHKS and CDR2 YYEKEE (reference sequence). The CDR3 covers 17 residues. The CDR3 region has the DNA TGTGCCAGCACCCCGCGTGGGGCGGGTTCTGGGGCCAACGTCCTGACTTTC. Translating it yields CASTPRGAGSGANVLTF. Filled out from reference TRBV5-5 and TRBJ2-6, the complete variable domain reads DAGVTQSPTHLIKTRGQQVTLRCSPISGHKSVSWYQQVLGQGPQFIFQYYEKEERGRGNFPDRFSARQFPNYSSELNVNALLLGDSALYLCASTPRGAGSGANVLTFGAGSRLTVL.

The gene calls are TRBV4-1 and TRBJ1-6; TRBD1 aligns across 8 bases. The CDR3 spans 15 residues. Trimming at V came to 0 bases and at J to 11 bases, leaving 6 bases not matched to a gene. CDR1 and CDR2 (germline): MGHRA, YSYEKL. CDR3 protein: CASSQEWTGLTPLHF. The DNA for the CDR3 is TGCGCCAGCAGCCAAGAATGGACAGGGCTGACACCCCTCCACTTT.

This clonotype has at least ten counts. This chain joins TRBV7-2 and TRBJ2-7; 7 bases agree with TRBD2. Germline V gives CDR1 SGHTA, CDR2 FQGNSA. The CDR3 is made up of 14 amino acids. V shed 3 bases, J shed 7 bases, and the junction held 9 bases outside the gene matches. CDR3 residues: CASSFLTQAGEQYF. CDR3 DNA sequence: TGTGCCAGCAGCTTCCTGACTCAAGCGGGGGAGCAGTACTTC.

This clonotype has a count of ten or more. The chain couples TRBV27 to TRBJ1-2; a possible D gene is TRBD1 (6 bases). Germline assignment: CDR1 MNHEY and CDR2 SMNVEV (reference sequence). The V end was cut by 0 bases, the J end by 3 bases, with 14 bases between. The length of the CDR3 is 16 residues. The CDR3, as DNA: TGTGCCAGCAGTTTATCGGCGGGGGGCAGGGACTATGGCTACACCTTC. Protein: CASSLSAGGRDYGYTF.

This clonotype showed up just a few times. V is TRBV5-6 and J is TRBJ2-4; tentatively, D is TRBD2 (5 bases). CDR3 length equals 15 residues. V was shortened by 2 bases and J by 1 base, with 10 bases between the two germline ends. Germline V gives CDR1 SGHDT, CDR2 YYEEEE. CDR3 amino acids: CASSFTGKAKNIQYF. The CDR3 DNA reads TGTGCCAGCAGCTTTACGGGGAAGGCCAAAAACATTCAGTACTTC.

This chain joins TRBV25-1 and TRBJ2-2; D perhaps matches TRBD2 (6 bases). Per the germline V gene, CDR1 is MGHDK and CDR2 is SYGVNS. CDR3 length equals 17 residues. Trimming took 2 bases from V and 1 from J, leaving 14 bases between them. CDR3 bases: TGTGCCAGCAGTGAAGGGGGATTCGGGGGGAACACCGGGGAGCTGTTTTTT. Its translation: CASSEGGFGGNTGELFF.

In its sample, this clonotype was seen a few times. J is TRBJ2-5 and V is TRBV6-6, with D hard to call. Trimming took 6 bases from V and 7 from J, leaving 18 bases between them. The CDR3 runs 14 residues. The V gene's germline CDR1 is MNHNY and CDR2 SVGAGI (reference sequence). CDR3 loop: CASSPLEGFGTQYF. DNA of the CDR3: TGTGCCAGCAGCCCACTTGAAGGATTTGGGACCCAGTACTTC.

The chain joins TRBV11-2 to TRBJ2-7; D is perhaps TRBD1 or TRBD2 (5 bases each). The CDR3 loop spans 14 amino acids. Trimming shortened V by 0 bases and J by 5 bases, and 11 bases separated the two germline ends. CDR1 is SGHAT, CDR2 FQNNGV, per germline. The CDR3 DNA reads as TGTGCCAGCAGCTTAGATCCGGGGCCCAACGAGCAGTACTTC. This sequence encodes CASSLDPGPNEQYF.

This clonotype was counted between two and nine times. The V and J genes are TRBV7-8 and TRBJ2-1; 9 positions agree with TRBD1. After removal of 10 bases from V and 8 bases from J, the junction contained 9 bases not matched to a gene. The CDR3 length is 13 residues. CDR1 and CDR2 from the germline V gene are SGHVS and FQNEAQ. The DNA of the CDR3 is TGTGCCACGGGGACAGGGCTTGAGTATGAGCAGTTCTTC. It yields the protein CATGTGLEYEQFF.